This T cell receptor (beta chain) was captured by sequencing in a study of T cell responses to AZD1222 COVID-19 vaccine. This CDR3 is 15 amino acids long. V was trimmed by 1 base and J by 0 bases, leaving 10 bases between them. The germline gives CDR1 LNHDA, CDR2 SQIVND (reference sequence). Clones were read by immunoSEQ multiplex PCR, and TCRdb kept only the in-frame ones, dropping some. Seen here are approximately 99,000 clones, around nine tenths observed once, and the top ten hold about 3%. The sample in question was peripheral blood, obtained on day 0 of MenACWY control vaccination. This chain uses TRBV19 with TRBJ2-7; D is unclear. This TCR was sampled from an adult in good health. CDR3 loop: CASSIVGEVSYEQYF. The CDR3 DNA sequence: TGTGCCAGTAGTATAGTCGGAGAAGTCTCCTACGAGCAGTACTTC.